This T cell receptor (beta chain) is drawn from a study of T cells in Graves' hyperthyroidism and ophthalmopathy. An absence of ophthalmopathy progression within 18 months meant stable Graves' hyperthyroidism. Uncontrolled infection, other autoimmune disease, pregnancy or lactation disqualified patients from enrolment. V dropped 1 base and J dropped 0 bases, with 7 bases sitting between them. This CDR3 comprises 14 residues. Looked up from germline, CDR1 is SGHTA and CDR2 is FQGNSA. Overall study results and limits: Using 13 V-J features, a model discriminated ophthalmopathy from stable hyperthyroidism.

This clonotype occurred many times. Its matching antigen is unknown. RNA transcripts gave rise to amplified TCR beta CDR3 regions. The HTBI primer set was used in a first-round RT-PCR of the TCR CDR3. Each CDR3 protein is one row after TCRdb ran MiXCR on the multiplex PCR reads. The profile shows a few hundred thousand distinct CDR3 sequences, 15% to 18% of them singletons. V gene TRBV7-2 combines with J gene TRBJ2-7; D remains ambiguous. The receptor's source is a woman in her 30s with Graves' hyperthyroidism. Specimen: blood. CDR3: CASSLGLASYEQYF. CDR3 nucleotide sequence: TGTGCCAGCAGCTTAGGTCTGGCCTCCTACGAGCAGTACTTC.